The entry that follows covers one TCR beta chain sequence. Its antigen is undetermined. Produced via immunoSEQ multiplex PCR; TCRdb's table is partial and in-frame only. This table holds approximately 120,000 clones, roughly 94% found once. Germline lookup yields CDR1 MNHNS and CDR2 SASEGT. Trimming shortened V by 5 bases and J by 11 bases, and 13 bases separated the two germline ends. This CDR3 spans 13 amino acids. This sample is drawn from a study of siplizumab effects on memory and regulatory T cells. Findings of the study overall: Roughly 75-97% of proliferating clones (CD4+ or CD8+) could not be assigned a naive or memory phenotype. A mean of around 65% of mappable alloreactive CD4+ clones were Treg-derived with siplizumab, compared with less than 30% in controls.

The receptor's source is a human donor in good health. The chain is built from TRBV6-1 and TRBJ1-6; no firm D call. The sequencing sample was made of Tregs sorted from blood. The CDR3 sequence is CASSYPGSAPLHF. Written as DNA, the CDR3 is TGTGCCAGCAGTTATCCGGGGTCGGCACCCCTCCACTTT.